This T cell receptor beta chain came from a study of response to subunit inactivated influenza vaccine. Points from the study as a whole: Researchers suggested that each seasonal influenza vaccination recruits few new T cells.

TCRdb fed the RT-PCR reads into MiXCR, producing one record per CDR3 protein. The sample holds hundreds of thousands of distinct CDR3 sequences, less than 20% seen once. Trimming shortened V by 0 bases and J by 6 bases, and 6 bases separated the two germline ends. CDR1 and CDR2 from the germline V gene are LNHNV and YYDKDF (reference sequence). The CDR3 length is 13 residues. Worth noting for this clonotype: The target antigen is unknown.

Sequenced here: PBMCs from blood, sampled 4 to 6 days after vaccination. The receptor's source is a man aged 45 to 65 who received an inactivated influenza vaccine. This chain connects TRBV15 to TRBJ1-5; D unclear. CDR3 nucleotides: TGTGCCACCAGCAGAGACCCGGGTCAGCCCCAGCATTTT. It specifies CATSRDPGQPQHF.